The subject of this entry is one T cell receptor (beta chain). Its antigen is not known. This specimen belongs to a study of glioma-infiltrating T cells after dendritic cell vaccination. The overall study: Autologous tumor lysate-pulsed dendritic cell vaccination was given between 2003 and 2012.

Study results and caveats: Longer survival after dendritic cell vaccination followed higher pretreatment TIL content.

Primers: 60 V beta forward and 13 J beta reverse. Profiled with immunoSEQ multiplex PCR; TCRdb holds only in-frame clones, not every one. The sample holds about 73,000 clones; roughly four fifths are singletons and the top ten take under 2.5%. The CDR3 has 15 residues. With 2 bases clipped from V and 2 bases from J, the junction kept 3 bases outside the gene matches. CDR1 and CDR2 from the germline V gene are SEHNR and FQNEAQ (reference sequence). The V and J genes are TRBV7-9 and TRBJ1-3, with 7 nucleotides matching TRBD1. This clonotype was obtained from a human donor with glioblastoma. The source material was blood, sampled before dendritic cell vaccination. The CDR3 spells CASSLQTGAGNTIYF. CDR3 DNA sequence: TGTGCCAGCAGCTTACAAACAGGGGCTGGAAACACCATATATTTT.